This T cell receptor beta chain was sequenced in a study of shared clonotypes between healthy human individuals. This clone showed up just once. The sample holds other DNA sequences that translate to the same CDR3. Germline-derived CDR1 and CDR2 are SGHRS and YFSETQ. CDR3 length equals 14 residues. The trim removed 5 bases at V and 4 bases at J, leaving 3 bases unmatched. TCRdb's copy holds only in-frame clones and misses some; the assay was immunoSEQ multiplex PCR. The table has under 2,000,000 clones, 85% to 95% seen once. Only CD45RO-negative cells positively selected for CCR7 counted as naive CD8 cells, so terminally differentiated effector memory CD45RA+ cells were excluded.

V usage is TRBV5-1 and J usage is TRBJ2-7, with 13 bases lining up with TRBD2. This receptor was taken from a man aged 18 to 30 in good health. The sequenced sample consisted of naive CD8+ T cells sorted from blood. For the CDR3, the DNA is TGCGCCAGCAGTCCGGGACTAGCGGGATACGAGCAGTACTTC. Protein product: CASSPGLAGYEQYF.